Each of the 26 T cell receptor beta chains below was sequenced from the same sample in a study of shared clonotypes between healthy human individuals. Clones were read by immunoSEQ multiplex PCR, and TCRdb kept only the in-frame ones, dropping some. The profile shows approximately 2.1 million clones, just over 90% of them singletons. Sequencing was performed on naive CD4+ T cells from PBMCs. Indicated subset: CD45RA+ positively selected. These receptors were taken from a man aged 18 to 29 in good health. Some clones in this sample may be carry-over from other donors' samples.

The V gene is TRBV6-5, the J gene TRBJ2-1, with D uncertain. CDR1 is MNHEY, CDR2 SVGAGI, per germline. V was trimmed by 4 bases and J by 2 bases, leaving 15 bases between them. The CDR3 extends over 16 amino acids. CDR3 loop: CASSSFPGKTYNEQFF. The CDR3 DNA sequence: TGTGCCAGCAGTTCTTTCCCCGGCAAAACCTACAATGAGCAGTTCTTC.

The V gene is TRBV5-1, the J gene TRBJ2-7, with D tentatively TRBD2 (6 bases). This CDR3 region has 15 residues. V lost 4 bases and J 2 bases, leaving 16 bases between the germline ends. Germline V lookup: CDR1 SGHRS, CDR2 YFSETQ. The CDR3 DNA sequence: TGCGCCAGCAGCCCCGGTGCTAGCGCAACCTACGAGCAGTACTTC. Translating it yields CASSPGASATYEQYF.

The chain has TRBV7-2 and TRBJ2-7; 10 bases fit TRBD2. The CDR3 has 17 amino acids. Germline V CDR1 and CDR2: SGHTA, FQGNSA. V dropped 1 base and J dropped 5; count of bases not matched to a gene: 11. The CDR3 is CASSLESTGLAGDEQYF. In DNA, the CDR3 is TGTGCCAGCAGCTTAGAATCTACGGGCCTAGCGGGAGACGAGCAGTACTTC.

This clone was recorded only once. The chain links TRBV21-1 to TRBJ2-7; TRBD1, the D gene given by the table, was not confirmed from the DNA. TRBV21-1 is a pseudogene. The CDR3 is made up of 17 amino acids. The CDR3 region is CASSKGGWDREAYEQYF. In nucleotides, the CDR3 is TGTGCCAGCAGCAAAGGGGGCTGGGACAGGGAAGCCTACGAGCAGTACTTC.

In its sample, this clone was seen once. The rearrangement joins TRBV28 to TRBJ2-4, with 8 positions matching TRBD2. The CDR3 loop spans 16 amino acids. The V and J ends lost 4 bases and 6 bases, in that order; junction bases with no gene match: 11. Germline loops: CDR1 MDHEN, CDR2 SYDVKM. Here the CDR3 DNA reads TGTGCCAGCAGTTCGGGGGGGGCCTCCGTCGGAAACATTCAGTACTTC. Translated: CASSSGGASVGNIQYF. Variable domain in full (rest from reference TRBV28 and TRBJ2-4): DVKVTQSSRYLVKRTGEKVFLECVQDMDHENMFWYRQDPGLGLRLIYFSYDVKMKEKGDIPEGYSVSREKKERFSLILESASTNQTSMYLCASSSGGASVGNIQYFGAGTRLSVL.

On this clone itself: This sample also contains other DNA sequences that code for the same CDR3. V is TRBV7-9 and J is TRBJ1-5; tentatively, D is TRBD1 (6 bases). From germline, CDR1 is SEHNR and CDR2 FQNEAQ (reference sequence). The V and J ends lost 5 bases and 7 bases respectively, with 12 bases between them. CDR3 length equals 13 residues. The CDR3 loop reads CASSPGGGQPQHF. The CDR3 nucleotides read TGTGCCAGCAGCCCAGGAGGGGGACAGCCCCAGCATTTT.

The CDR3 bases are TGTGCCAGCAGCTTACTAATGGTCTCAAGCACAGATACGCAGTATTTT. Translating it yields CASSLLMVSSTDTQYF. This chain uses TRBV7-9 with TRBJ2-3; D gene ambiguous. This CDR3 spans 16 amino acids. Trimming shortened V by 2 bases and J by 0 bases, and 12 bases separated the two germline ends. The germline V gene has CDR1 SEHNR and CDR2 FQNEAQ (reference sequence).

This rearrangement joins TRBV10-3 to TRBJ2-1; D is possibly TRBD1 (5 bases). The CDR3 sequence is 13 residues long. Trimming left V 3 bases short and J 10 bases short, with 13 bases between. Germline CDR1 ENHRY, CDR2 SYGVKD. CDR3 protein: CAISEAGPVEQFF. The CDR3 DNA reads as TGTGCCATCAGTGAAGCAGGGCCGGTAGAGCAGTTCTTC.

This clone occurred once. This chain's CDR3 is CASGAGGPTNQPQHF. CDR3 coding DNA: TGTGCCAGCGGGGCAGGGGGCCCCACAAATCAGCCCCAGCATTTT. The genes are TRBV2 and TRBJ1-5; 8 bases are a match to TRBD1. Germline-derived CDR1 and CDR2 are SNHLY and FYNNEI. V lost 8 bases and J lost 4; bases outside the gene matches: 10. CDR3 length equals 15 residues.

This chain uses TRBV18 with TRBJ1-2; D is uncertain. This CDR3 comprises 14 residues. From germline, CDR1 is KGHSH and CDR2 LQKENI. The V gene lost 5 bases and the J gene lost 2 bases, with 12 bases spanning the gap. CDR3: CASSTPPPNYGYTF. The CDR3 DNA reads as TGTGCCAGCTCAACGCCTCCTCCCAACTATGGCTACACCTTC.

Concerning this clone: This sequence may be a read error, since a much larger clone differs from it by one base. This chain uses TRBV6-1 with TRBJ2-3, with 8 bases fitting TRBD1. CDR1 MNHNS and CDR2 SASEGT come from the germline V gene. Trimming cost V 4 bases and J 0 bases; bases outside gene matches: 0. This CDR3 has 14 residues. The CDR3 sequence: CASSGTGSTDTQYF. The CDR3 nucleotides are TGTGCCAGCAGTGGGACAGGGAGCACAGATACGCAGTATTTT.

The chain carries TRBV28 and TRBJ1-6, with D possibly being TRBD1 (5 bases). The CDR3 extends over 13 amino acids. V was trimmed by 5 bases and J by 10 bases, leaving 12 bases between them. Germline values: CDR1 MDHEN, CDR2 SYDVKM. The CDR3 here is CASSIPTVSPLHF. As DNA, the CDR3 is TGTGCCAGCAGTATCCCGACAGTGTCACCCCTCCACTTT.

V usage is TRBV15 and J usage is TRBJ1-2; D is unclear. The germline CDR1 and CDR2 sequences are LNHNV and YYDKDF (reference sequence). The CDR3 is 15 amino acids. V shed 0 bases and J shed 0 bases, with 8 bases lying between them. CDR3 residues: CATSRDINTNYGYTF. CDR3 nucleotide sequence: TGTGCCACCAGCAGAGATATCAATACTAACTATGGCTACACCTTC.

This sequence joins TRBV5-1 and TRBJ2-3, with 8 bases matching TRBD1. Per the germline V gene, CDR1 is SGHRS and CDR2 is YFSETQ. CDR3 length: 17 residues. V lost 5 bases to trimming and J lost 3 bases; unmatched junction nucleotides: 14. CDR3 sequence (DNA): TGCGCCAGCAGACGCGATGGGACAGGAGGATCAACAGATACGCAGTATTTT. Its translation: CASRRDGTGGSTDTQYF.

V is TRBV28 and J is TRBJ2-7; D is ambiguous. Germline lookup yields CDR1 MDHEN and CDR2 SYDVKM. Trimming cost V 6 bases and J 2 bases, with 14 bases left between them. The CDR3 has 14 residues. CDR3 coding DNA: TGTGCCAGCAGAGGCGAGAGTAGGACCTACGAGCAGTACTTC. Translation gives CASRGESRTYEQYF.

This chain links TRBV10-3 with TRBJ2-3; possibly TRBD2 for D (5 bases). Germline V gene data show CDR1 as ENHRY and CDR2 as SYGVKD. The CDR3 consists of 13 residues. V was pared by 10 bases and J by 1 base, with 12 bases between. CDR3 protein: CATHGVGTDTQYF. The CDR3 coding sequence is TGTGCCACCCACGGGGTTGGCACAGATACGCAGTATTTT.

The sample holds one count of this clone. CDR3 in DNA: TGTGCCAGCAGCTTATGGGGGCTTGGCACCGGGGAGCTGTTTTTT. It encodes CASSLWGLGTGELFF. V is TRBV7-3 and J is TRBJ2-2, with TRBD1 as a possible D gene (6 bases). With 2 bases removed from V and 4 bases from J, the gap between germline ends came to 11 bases. CDR3 size: 15 residues. CDR1 SGHTA and CDR2 FQGTGA come from the germline V gene.

V gene TRBV7-9 combines with J gene TRBJ2-4; 7 bases fit TRBD1. Germline V gene lookup returns CDR1 SEHNR and CDR2 FQNEAQ (reference sequence). Germline trimming cut 6 bases from V and 5 bases from J; bases unmatched to any gene: 10. This CDR3 comprises 15 residues. The CDR3, as DNA: TGTGCCAGCAGTACCGGGTGGACAGGTGAAAACATTCAGTACTTC. It specifies CASSTGWTGENIQYF.

V is TRBV18 and J is TRBJ2-1, with 8 bases fitting TRBD2. The trim removed 4 bases at V and 6 bases at J, leaving 11 bases unmatched. The CDR3 has 16 residues. Germline V CDR1 and CDR2: KGHSH, LQKENI. CDR3 loop: CASSQTSGTYPNEQFF. CDR3 nucleotides: TGTGCCAGCTCACAAACTAGCGGAACTTACCCCAATGAGCAGTTCTTC.

The genes are TRBV5-1 and TRBJ2-2; no clear D. CDR3 length equals 15 residues. Germline V gives CDR1 SGHRS, CDR2 YFSETQ. V lost 4 bases, J lost 3 bases, and 13 bases lay in between. CDR3 sequence: CASSMDPADTGELFF. CDR3 in DNA: TGCGCCAGCAGCATGGACCCGGCGGACACCGGGGAGCTGTTTTTT.

V and J are TRBV7-2 and TRBJ2-7; TRBD1 matches at 9 bases. The CDR3 is 16 amino acids. The ends lost 3 bases at V and 2 bases at J; junction bases unmatched: 8. Germline loops: CDR1 SGHTA, CDR2 FQGNSA. The CDR3 DNA reads as TGTGCCAGCAGCTTCGTTTCGGGACAGGGAGCCTACGAGCAGTACTTC. Protein: CASSFVSGQGAYEQYF.

This clone has a single count. The chain links TRBV4-1 to TRBJ1-2; D is undetermined. Germline-derived CDR1 and CDR2 are MGHRA and YSYEKL. Between the trimmed V and J ends, which lost 0 bases and 4 bases, there was a span of 15 bases. The CDR3 consists of 16 residues. The CDR3 loop reads CASSQEGGGSSYGYTF. CDR3 bases: TGCGCCAGCAGCCAAGAAGGAGGAGGGTCAAGCTATGGCTACACCTTC.

The chain has TRBV18 and TRBJ2-5, with a weak D call TRBD1 (5 bases). V dropped 2 bases and J dropped 7 bases, with 14 bases sitting between them. The CDR3 runs to 14 residues. Germline loops: CDR1 KGHSH, CDR2 LQKENI. CDR3 nucleotides: TGTGCCAGCTCACCATCCAGGGATGGGTGGACCCAGTACTTC. Its translation is CASSPSRDGWTQYF.

This chain connects TRBV28 to TRBJ2-3; 13 bases map to TRBD2. The CDR3 sequence is 17 residues long. Germline V gene lookup returns CDR1 MDHEN and CDR2 SYDVKM. The V segment lost 2 bases and the J segment 5 bases; nucleotides outside the gene matches: 7. The CDR3 bases are TGTGCCAGCAGTTTAGCGGGACTAGCGGGAAGTAAAGATACGCAGTATTTT. The encoded protein is CASSLAGLAGSKDTQYF.

The chain recombines TRBV21-1 with TRBJ2-1; the tabulated D call, TRBD2, remains unverified against the DNA. TRBV21-1 is a known pseudogene. This CDR3 spans 15 amino acids. The DNA for the CDR3 is TGTGCCAGCATCCCCGGACTAGCGGAGTACAATGAGCAGTTCTTC. Translated: CASIPGLAEYNEQFF.

Concerning this clone itself: The sample has other DNA sequences that encode this CDR3 too. This chain uses TRBV7-3 with TRBJ2-7, with TRBD2 identical over 13 bases. CDR1 SGHTA and CDR2 FQGTGA come from the germline V gene. This CDR3 region has 14 residues. V lost 3 bases and J lost 6; bases outside the gene matches: 2. Here the CDR3 DNA reads TGTGCCAGCAGCTTGGGGACTAGCGGGACCGAGCAGTACTTC. This codes for CASSLGTSGTEQYF.